This T cell receptor beta chain was observed in a study of cytomegalovirus exposure and HLA in healthy donors. The wider study: An earlier analysis found 110 million or so unique TCR beta sequences from about 190 million T cells.

V lost 0 bases and J lost 0; bases outside the gene matches: 9. CDR3 length: 19 amino acids. Germline CDR1 and CDR2: MGHRA and YSYEKL. Of note for this clone: Its antigen is not identified.

Primers: 60 Vbeta forward and 13 Jbeta reverse. Profiling relied on immunoSEQ multiplex PCR, and the TCRdb table lists in-frame clones only, not all of them. The listing records around 44,000 clones. Overall study findings and caveats: Reported results showed that the classifier diagnosed cytomegalovirus status with high specificity and sensitivity. The authors listed 164 TCR beta chains as cytomegalovirus-associated.

This clonotype was obtained from a male donor in good health and CMV-seropositive. The chain employs TRBV4-1 and TRBJ1-1; 11 nucleotides line up with TRBD1. The specimen was PBMCs. CDR3 DNA sequence: TGCGCCAGCAGCCAAGATCCCCGGGACAGGGGGTTTGTGAACACTGAAGCTTTCTTT. Translated: CASSQDPRDRGFVNTEAFF.